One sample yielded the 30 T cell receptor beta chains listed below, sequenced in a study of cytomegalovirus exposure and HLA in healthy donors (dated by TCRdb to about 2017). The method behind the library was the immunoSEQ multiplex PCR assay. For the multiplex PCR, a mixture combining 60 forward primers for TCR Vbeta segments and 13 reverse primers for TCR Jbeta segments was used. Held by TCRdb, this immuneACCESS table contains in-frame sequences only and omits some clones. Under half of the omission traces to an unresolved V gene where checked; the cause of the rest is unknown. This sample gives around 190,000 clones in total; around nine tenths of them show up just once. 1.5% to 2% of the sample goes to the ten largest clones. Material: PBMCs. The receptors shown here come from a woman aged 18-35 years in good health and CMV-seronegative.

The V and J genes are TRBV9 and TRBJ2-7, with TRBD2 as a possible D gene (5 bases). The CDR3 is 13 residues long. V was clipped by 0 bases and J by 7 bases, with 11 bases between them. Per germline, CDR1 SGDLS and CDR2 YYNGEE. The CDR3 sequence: CASSVEASSEQYF. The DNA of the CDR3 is TGTGCCAGCAGCGTAGAGGCTAGCAGTGAGCAGTACTTC.

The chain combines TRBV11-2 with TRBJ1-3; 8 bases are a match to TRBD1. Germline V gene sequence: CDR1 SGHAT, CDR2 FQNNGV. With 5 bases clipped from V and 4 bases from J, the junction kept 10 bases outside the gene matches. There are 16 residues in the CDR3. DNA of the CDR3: TGTGCCAGCAGCCCAAACGGACAGGGTTTGGGAAACACCATATATTTT. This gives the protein CASSPNGQGLGNTIYF.

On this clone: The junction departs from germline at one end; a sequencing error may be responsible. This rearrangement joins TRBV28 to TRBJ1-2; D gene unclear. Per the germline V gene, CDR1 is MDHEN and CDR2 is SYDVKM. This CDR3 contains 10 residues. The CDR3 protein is CASSRLRLIF. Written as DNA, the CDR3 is TGTGCCAGCAGCAGGTTACGGCTAATTTTC.

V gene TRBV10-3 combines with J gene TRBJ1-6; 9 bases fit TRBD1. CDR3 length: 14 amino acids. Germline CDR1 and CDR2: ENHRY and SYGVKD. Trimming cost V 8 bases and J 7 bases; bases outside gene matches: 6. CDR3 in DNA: TGTGCCATCTGGCCGGGACAGGGAAATTCACCCCTCCACTTT. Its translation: CAIWPGQGNSPLHF.

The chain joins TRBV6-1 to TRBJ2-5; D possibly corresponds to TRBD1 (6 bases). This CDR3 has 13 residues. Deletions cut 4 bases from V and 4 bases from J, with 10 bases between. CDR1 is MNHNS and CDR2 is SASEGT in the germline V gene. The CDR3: CASSVGQRETQYF. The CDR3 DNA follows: TGTGCCAGCAGTGTCGGACAGCGAGAGACCCAGTACTTC.

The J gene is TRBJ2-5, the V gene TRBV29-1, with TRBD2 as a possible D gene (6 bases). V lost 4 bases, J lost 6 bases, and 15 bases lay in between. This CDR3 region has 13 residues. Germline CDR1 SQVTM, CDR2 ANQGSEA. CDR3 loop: CSVAPPSVQTQYF. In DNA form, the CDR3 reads TGCAGCGTTGCCCCTCCTAGCGTTCAGACCCAGTACTTC.

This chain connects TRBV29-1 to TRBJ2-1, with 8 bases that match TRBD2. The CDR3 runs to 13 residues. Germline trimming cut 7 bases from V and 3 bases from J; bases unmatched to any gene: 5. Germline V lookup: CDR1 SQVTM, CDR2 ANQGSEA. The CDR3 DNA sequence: TGCAGCGCGGTCCTAGCGGGCTACAATGAGCAGTTCTTC. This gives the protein CSAVLAGYNEQFF.

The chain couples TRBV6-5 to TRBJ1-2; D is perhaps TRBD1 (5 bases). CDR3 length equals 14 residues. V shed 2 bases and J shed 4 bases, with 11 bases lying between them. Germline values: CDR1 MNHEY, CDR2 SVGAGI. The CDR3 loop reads CASSYAGTAYGYTF. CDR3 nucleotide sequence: TGTGCCAGCAGTTACGCCGGGACTGCCTATGGCTACACCTTC.

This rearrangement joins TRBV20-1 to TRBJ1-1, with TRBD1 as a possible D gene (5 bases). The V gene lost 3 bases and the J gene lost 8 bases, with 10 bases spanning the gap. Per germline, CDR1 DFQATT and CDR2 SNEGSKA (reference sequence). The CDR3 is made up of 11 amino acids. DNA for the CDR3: TGCAGTGCTAGTTGGGGCCTAGAAGCTTTCTTT. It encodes CSASWGLEAFF.

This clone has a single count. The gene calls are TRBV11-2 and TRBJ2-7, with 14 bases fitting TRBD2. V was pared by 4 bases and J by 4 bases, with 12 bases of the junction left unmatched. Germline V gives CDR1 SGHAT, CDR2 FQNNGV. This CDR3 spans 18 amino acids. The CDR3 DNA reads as TGTGCCAGCAGCTCCCAGACTAGCGGGAGGGCCTATCGATACGAGCAGTACTTC. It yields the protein CASSSQTSGRAYRYEQYF.

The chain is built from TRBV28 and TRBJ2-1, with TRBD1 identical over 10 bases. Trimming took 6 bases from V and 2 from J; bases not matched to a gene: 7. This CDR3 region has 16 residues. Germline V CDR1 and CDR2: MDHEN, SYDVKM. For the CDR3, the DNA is TGTGCCAGCAGCACTAAAGGGACAGGGGCCTACAATGAGCAGTTCTTC. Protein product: CASSTKGTGAYNEQFF.

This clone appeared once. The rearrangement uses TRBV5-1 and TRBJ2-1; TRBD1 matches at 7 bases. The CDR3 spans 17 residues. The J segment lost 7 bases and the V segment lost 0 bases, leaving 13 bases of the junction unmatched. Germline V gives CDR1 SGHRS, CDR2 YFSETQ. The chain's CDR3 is CASSLGLGGDWGNEQFF. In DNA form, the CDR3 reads TGCGCCAGCAGCTTGGGGTTAGGGGGCGACTGGGGGAATGAGCAGTTCTTC.

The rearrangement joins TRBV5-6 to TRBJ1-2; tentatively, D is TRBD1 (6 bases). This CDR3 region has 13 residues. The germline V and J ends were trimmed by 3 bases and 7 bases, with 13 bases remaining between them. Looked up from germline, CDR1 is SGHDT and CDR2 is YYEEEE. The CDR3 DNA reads TGTGCCAGCAGCTGGGGGCAGGGCAGTGGCTACACCTTC. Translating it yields CASSWGQGSGYTF.

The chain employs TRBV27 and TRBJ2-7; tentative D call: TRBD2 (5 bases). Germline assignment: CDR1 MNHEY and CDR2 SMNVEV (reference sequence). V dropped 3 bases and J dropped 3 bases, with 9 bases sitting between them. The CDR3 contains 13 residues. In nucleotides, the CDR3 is TGTGCCAGCAGTTTGCCAGGAGGCTACGAGCAGTACTTC. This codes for CASSLPGGYEQYF.

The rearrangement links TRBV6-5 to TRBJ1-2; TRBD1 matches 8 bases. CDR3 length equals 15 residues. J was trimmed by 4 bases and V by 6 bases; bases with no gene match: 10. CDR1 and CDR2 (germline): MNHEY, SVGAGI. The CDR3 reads CASRRARGLVYGYTF. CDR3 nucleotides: TGTGCCAGCAGGCGCGCCAGGGGGCTTGTCTATGGCTACACCTTC.

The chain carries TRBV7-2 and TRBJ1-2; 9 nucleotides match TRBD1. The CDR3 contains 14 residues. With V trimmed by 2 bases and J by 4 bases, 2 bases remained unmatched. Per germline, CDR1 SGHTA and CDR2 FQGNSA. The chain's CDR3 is CASSLMGQGYGYTF. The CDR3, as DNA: TGTGCCAGCAGCTTAATGGGACAGGGCTATGGCTACACCTTC.

The CDR3 spells CASSLAGGAFSGANVLTF. The CDR3 DNA reads as TGTGCCAGCAGTTTGGCGGGGGGCGCCTTCTCTGGGGCCAACGTCCTGACTTTC. V usage is TRBV28 and J usage is TRBJ2-6; 8 bases line up with TRBD2. Trimming at V came to 3 bases and at J to 0 bases, leaving 7 bases not matched to a gene. This CDR3 has 18 amino acids. Germline V lookup: CDR1 MDHEN, CDR2 SYDVKM.

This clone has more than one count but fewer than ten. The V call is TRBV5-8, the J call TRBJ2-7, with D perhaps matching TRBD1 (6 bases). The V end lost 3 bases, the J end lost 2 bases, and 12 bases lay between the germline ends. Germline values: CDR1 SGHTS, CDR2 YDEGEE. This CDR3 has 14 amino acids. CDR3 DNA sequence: TGTGCCAGCAGCTCCGACCAGGGGCCCTACGAGCAGTACTTC. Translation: CASSSDQGPYEQYF.

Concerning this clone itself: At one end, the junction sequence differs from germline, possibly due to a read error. In nucleotides, the CDR3 is TGTGCTAGCAGCCCCTTAGCGGGAGTCGCCTACAATGAGCAGTTCTTC. Amino acid sequence: CASSPLAGVAYNEQFF. This chain uses TRBV7-7 with TRBJ2-1, with 9 bases identical to TRBD2. This CDR3 is built from 16 residues. Germline V gene lookup returns CDR1 SSHAT and CDR2 FNYEAQ (reference sequence).

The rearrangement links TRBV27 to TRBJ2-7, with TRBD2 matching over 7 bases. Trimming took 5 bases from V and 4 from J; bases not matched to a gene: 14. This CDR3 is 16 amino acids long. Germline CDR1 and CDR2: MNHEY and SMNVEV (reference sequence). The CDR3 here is CASSPWGQTSLYEQYF. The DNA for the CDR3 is TGTGCCAGCAGTCCATGGGGTCAGACTAGCTTATACGAGCAGTACTTC.

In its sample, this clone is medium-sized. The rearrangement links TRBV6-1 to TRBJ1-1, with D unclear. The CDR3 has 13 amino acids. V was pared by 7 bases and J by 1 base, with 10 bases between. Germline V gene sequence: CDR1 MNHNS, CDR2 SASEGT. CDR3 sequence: CASTAQENTEAFF. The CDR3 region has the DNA TGTGCCAGCACCGCCCAGGAGAACACTGAAGCTTTCTTT.

CDR3 region: CASSIDRIYNEQFF. In nucleotides, the CDR3 is TGTGCCAGCAGCATCGACAGAATCTACAATGAGCAGTTCTTC. The chain combines TRBV7-9 with TRBJ2-1; tentatively, D is TRBD1 (5 bases). The CDR3 is 14 residues long. Deletions cut 5 bases from V and 3 bases from J, with 11 bases between. Germline loops: CDR1 SEHNR, CDR2 FQNEAQ (reference sequence).

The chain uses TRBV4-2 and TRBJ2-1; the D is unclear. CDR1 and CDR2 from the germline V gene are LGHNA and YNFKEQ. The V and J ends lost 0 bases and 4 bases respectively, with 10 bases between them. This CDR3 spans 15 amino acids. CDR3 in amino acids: CASSQEGATYNEQFF. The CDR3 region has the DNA TGTGCCAGCAGCCAAGAAGGAGCGACGTACAATGAGCAGTTCTTC.

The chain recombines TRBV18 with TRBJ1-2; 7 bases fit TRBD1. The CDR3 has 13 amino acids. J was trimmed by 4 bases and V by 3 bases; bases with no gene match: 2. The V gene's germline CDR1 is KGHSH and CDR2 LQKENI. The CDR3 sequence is CASSPGTAYGYTF. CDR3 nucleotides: TGTGCCAGCTCACCCGGGACAGCCTATGGCTACACCTTC.

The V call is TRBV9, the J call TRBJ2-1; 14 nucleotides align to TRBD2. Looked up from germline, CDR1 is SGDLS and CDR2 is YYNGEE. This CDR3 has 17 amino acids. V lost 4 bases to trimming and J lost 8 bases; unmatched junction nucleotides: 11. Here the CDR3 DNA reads TGTGCCAGCAGCTCGGGACTAGCGGGAGTATCGGGCGATGAGCAGTTCTTC. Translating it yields CASSSGLAGVSGDEQFF.

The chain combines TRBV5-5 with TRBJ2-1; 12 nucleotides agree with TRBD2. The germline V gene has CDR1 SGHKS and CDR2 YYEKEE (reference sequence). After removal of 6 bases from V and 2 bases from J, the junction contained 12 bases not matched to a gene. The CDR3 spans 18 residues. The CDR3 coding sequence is TGTGCCAGCACCCCCTGGCTAGCGGGGGGGGTGACCTACAATGAGCAGTTCTTC. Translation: CASTPWLAGGVTYNEQFF.

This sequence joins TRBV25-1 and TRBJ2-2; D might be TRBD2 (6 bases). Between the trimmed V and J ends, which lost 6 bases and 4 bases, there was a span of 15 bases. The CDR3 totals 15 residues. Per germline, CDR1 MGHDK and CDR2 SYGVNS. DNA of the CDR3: TGTGCCAGCAGCCTTCGGGGAGGCTCCACCGGGGAGCTGTTTTTT. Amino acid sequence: CASSLRGGSTGELFF.

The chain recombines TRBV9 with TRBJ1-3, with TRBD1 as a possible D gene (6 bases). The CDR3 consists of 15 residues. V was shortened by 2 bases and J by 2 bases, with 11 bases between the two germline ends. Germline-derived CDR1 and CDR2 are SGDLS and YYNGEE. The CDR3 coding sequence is TGTGCCAGCAGCGTGGGGGGGGCCCCTGGAAACACCATATATTTT. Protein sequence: CASSVGGAPGNTIYF.

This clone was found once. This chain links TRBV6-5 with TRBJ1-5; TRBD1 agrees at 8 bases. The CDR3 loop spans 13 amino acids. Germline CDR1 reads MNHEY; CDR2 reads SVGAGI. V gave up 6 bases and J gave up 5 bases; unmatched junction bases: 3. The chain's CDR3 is CASREQGDQPQHF. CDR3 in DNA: TGTGCCAGCAGAGAACAGGGGGATCAGCCCCAGCATTTT.

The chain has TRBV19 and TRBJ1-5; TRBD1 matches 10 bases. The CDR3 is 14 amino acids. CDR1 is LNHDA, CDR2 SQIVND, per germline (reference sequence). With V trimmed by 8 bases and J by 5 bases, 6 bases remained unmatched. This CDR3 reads CASRLDRGHQPQHF. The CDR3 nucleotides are TGTGCCAGTCGATTAGACAGGGGGCATCAGCCCCAGCATTTT. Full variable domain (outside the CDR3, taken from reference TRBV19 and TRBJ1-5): DGGITQSPKYLFRKEGQNVTLSCEQNLNHDAMYWYRQDPGQGLRLIYYSQIVNDFQKGDIAEGYSVSREKKESFPLTVTSAQKNPTAFYLCASRLDRGHQPQHFGDGTRLSIL.